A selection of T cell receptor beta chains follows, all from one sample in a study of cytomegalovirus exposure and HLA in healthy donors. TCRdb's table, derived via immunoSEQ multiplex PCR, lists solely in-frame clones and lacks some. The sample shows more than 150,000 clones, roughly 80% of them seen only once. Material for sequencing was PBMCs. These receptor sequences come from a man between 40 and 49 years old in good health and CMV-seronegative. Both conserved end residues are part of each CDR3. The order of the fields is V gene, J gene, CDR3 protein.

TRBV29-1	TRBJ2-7	CSVLQGSGEQYF
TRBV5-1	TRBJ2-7	CASSLGQAAYEQYF
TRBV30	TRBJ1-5	CAWSRGGDQPQHF
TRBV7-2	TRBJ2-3	CASSPDRDGTDTQYF
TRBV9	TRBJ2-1	CASSVVSSGTSNEQFF
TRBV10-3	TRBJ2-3	CAISARTSGPTDTQYF
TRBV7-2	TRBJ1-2	CASSLPNRGTYGYTF
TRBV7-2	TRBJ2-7	CASSLVGRDEQYF
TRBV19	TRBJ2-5	CASSKGLAGGRRETQYF
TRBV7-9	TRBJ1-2	CASSITGGGYTF
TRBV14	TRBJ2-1	CASSAYNEQFF
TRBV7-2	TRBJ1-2	CASSPRQGRGGYTF
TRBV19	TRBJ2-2	CASIRSSNTGELFF
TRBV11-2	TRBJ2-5	CASSSGTSGRYF
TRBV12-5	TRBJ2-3	CASGPTSGGLHTQYF
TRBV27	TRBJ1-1	CASSAGLLMNTEAFF